This TCR beta chain originates from a study of blood T cell repertoires in COVID-19. Study-wide context: COVID-19 samples collected from the United States, Italy and Spain covered acute and convalescent phases. From T cells, B-cell-depleted T cells, or PBMCs came the material, which was cDNA or gDNA.

Enrolled through a virtual design, the participants were between about 18 and 100 years of age and came from 24 US areas. Cohort assignment relied on participant-reported clinical history. Measured with immunoSEQ multiplex PCR; TCRdb has only the in-frame clones, and not every one. The sample shows around 230,000 clones, more than 80% of them seen only once. CDR1 MGHRA and CDR2 YSYEKL come from the germline V gene. V was clipped by 4 bases and J by 1 base; unmatched bases: 6. The CDR3 extends over 15 amino acids. Sequencing used PBMCs or T cells enriched from blood (not recorded which). The V call is TRBV4-1, the J call TRBJ1-1, with TRBD1 matching 7 bases. The TCR sequence derives from a woman between 40 and 50 years old with acute COVID-19. The CDR3 DNA follows: TGCGCCAGCAGCCCGACAGGGTCTAGGAACACTGAAGCTTTCTTT. Encoded protein: CASSPTGSRNTEAFF.